This T cell receptor (beta chain) originates from a study of T cell repertoires in cytomegalovirus infection. Points from the study as a whole: In two of eight donors, the top clonotype was HLA-C-restricted CMV-specific.

The germline V gene has CDR1 SGHTA and CDR2 FQGNSA. CDR3 length: 13 residues. With 5 bases removed from V and 7 bases from J, the gap between germline ends came to 11 bases. This clonotype has a handful of counts. Antigen unknown. TCRdb recomputed calls from the reads with MiXCR, one row per CDR3 protein. The data contain roughly 570,000 distinct CDR3 sequences, 40% of them singletons. The TCR sequence derives from a human donor in good health (CMV status not recorded). Some clones in this sample may be carry-over from other donors' samples. Sequenced here: cultured PBMCs, sampled from culture after CMV antigen stimulation. V gene TRBV7-2 combines with J gene TRBJ1-4; D perhaps matches TRBD1 (5 bases). CDR3 loop: CASSPRDGEKLFF. In nucleotides, the CDR3 is TGTGCCAGCAGCCCCAGGGACGGTGAAAAACTGTTTTTT.